Listed below are T cell receptor beta chains from one sample, sequenced in a study of T-cell memory formation after mild COVID-19. TCRdb called the 5' RACE reads again in MiXCR, with one record for every CDR3 protein. The profile shows some 120,000 distinct CDR3 sequences, approximately 17% of them singletons. Specimen: PBMCs or a T cell subset sorted from them (not recorded which). Every receptor here comes from a man aged 18-30 years who had mild COVID-19 (a few samples of this study predate the infection). Cell type and time point are not known. The conserved cysteine and the conserved F or W are not part of the CDR3 here.

J gene: TRBJ1-4; V gene: TRBV5-1; CDR3 protein: ASSFGAAVREKLF
J gene: TRBJ2-3; V gene: TRBV20-1; CDR3 protein: SARKGPSTDTQY
J gene: TRBJ2-2; V gene: TRBV11-2; CDR3 protein: ASSLVISTGELF
J gene: TRBJ1-1; V gene: TRBV7-2; CDR3 protein: ASSAFGQGKDNTEAF
J gene: TRBJ2-2; V gene: TRBV24-1; CDR3 protein: ATSARGFSTGELF
J gene: TRBJ1-6; V gene: TRBV7-2; CDR3 protein: ASSLKGGDGSPLH
J gene: TRBJ1-2; V gene: TRBV5-4; CDR3 protein: ASSYTGEYGYT
J gene: TRBJ2-3; V gene: TRBV27; CDR3 protein: ASKGAPGTSGQSTDTQY
J gene: TRBJ1-1; V gene: TRBV5-1; CDR3 protein: ASSLAIGANTEAF
J gene: TRBJ1-3; V gene: TRBV30; CDR3 protein: AWSRGAISGNTIY
J gene: TRBJ2-1; V gene: TRBV7-9; CDR3 protein: ASSLGRYGEQF
J gene: TRBJ2-1; V gene: TRBV7-2; CDR3 protein: ASSLNAGRYNEQF
J gene: TRBJ2-7; V gene: TRBV5-1; CDR3 protein: ASSPSGGTYEQY
J gene: TRBJ2-1; V gene: TRBV18; CDR3 protein: ASSPVLLHEQF
J gene: TRBJ2-2; V gene: TRBV12-3/TRBV12-4; CDR3 protein: ASSLISAGELF